This T cell receptor beta chain was identified during a study of CD8 T cells in ankylosing spondylitis (dated by TCRdb to about 2017). Looking at the study overall: The study set out to find disease-linked TCR variants by profiling T cell receptor beta repertoires in ankylosing spondylitis patients and healthy donors. The whole study cohort included 108 healthy donors and about two dozen ankylosing spondylitis patients. Samples of peripheral blood were taken, and for ankylosing spondylitis patients, synovial fluid was collected as well.

Study-level results and caveats: Some motif variants had previously been reported in the synovial fluid and blood of reactive arthritis patients, which suggests shared mechanisms of disease initiation. Significant enrichment of the disease-linked clones was reported in matched synovial fluid samples from ankylosing spondylitis patients. The disease-linked clones had a CD8+ phenotype and were found at relatively low frequencies in peripheral blood. Blood from ankylosing spondylitis patients appeared to be characterized by a TCR beta motif composed of eight highly homologous amino acid variants.

The instrument was an Illumina HiSeq 2500. Quantitative 5'-RACE with molecular barcodes was the method used to prepare the TCR beta libraries. For the original study's pipeline: A new computational method, built on a probabilistic model of VDJ rearrangement, was used to identify disease-linked TCR variants. TCRdb ran its own pipeline on the public reads, namely fastp trimming at Q25 and MiXCR clone calling, and kept in-frame beta chains. Every distinct CDR3 protein forms one entry, paired with its most common genes and DNA. TCRdb assigned the V and J calls; the authors' analysis was not used. This sample comprises a few hundred thousand distinct CDR3 sequences, about a sixth of them detected only once. Of the sample, around 32% is held by the ten largest clones. This clonotype came up a few times. There is no known antigen for this receptor. It has no much larger one-base neighbor in the sample; base qualities were not kept.

The CDR3, cysteine through phenylalanine, is 15 amino acids long. The read is trimmed to its CDR3 DNA, 45 bases read in frame from base 1. Trimming takes 7 bases off V and 4 bases off J; junction bases not matched to a gene: 7. According to the germline V gene, CDR1 reads SGHRS and CDR2 reads YFSETQ. This chain joins TRBV5-1 to TRBJ2-3, and 12 bases in between align with TRBD1. Sequencing was done on a sample of blood, either unsorted or a sorted T cell fraction (not recorded which). The sequence was obtained from a male donor with ankylosing spondylitis or in good health (not recorded which). The nucleotide sequence is given as TGCGCCAGCGCGGCGGGACAGGGGGCGTCAGATACGCAGTATTTT. This is translated as CASAAGQGASDTQYF.